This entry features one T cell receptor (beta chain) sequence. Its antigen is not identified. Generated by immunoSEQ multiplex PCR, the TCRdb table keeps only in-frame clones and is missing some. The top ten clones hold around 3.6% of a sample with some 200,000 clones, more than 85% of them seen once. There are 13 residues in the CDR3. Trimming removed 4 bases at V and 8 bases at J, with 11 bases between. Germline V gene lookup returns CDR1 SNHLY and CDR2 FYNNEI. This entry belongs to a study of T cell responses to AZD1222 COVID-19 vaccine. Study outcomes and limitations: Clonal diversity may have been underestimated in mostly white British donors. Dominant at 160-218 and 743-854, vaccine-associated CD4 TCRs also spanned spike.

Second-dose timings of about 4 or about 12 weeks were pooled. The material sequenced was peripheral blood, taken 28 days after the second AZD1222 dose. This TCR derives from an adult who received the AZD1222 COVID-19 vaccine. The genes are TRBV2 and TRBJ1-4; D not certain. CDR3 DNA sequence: TGTGCCAGCAGTGTAAGGGTAGGGGAAAAACTGTTTTTT. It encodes CASSVRVGEKLFF. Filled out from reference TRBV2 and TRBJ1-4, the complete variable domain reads EPEVTQTPSHQVTQMGQEVILRCVPISNHLYFYWYRQILGQKVEFLVSFYNNEISEKSEIFDDQFSVERPDGSNFTLKIRSTKLEDSAMYFCASSVRVGEKLFFGSGTQLSVL.